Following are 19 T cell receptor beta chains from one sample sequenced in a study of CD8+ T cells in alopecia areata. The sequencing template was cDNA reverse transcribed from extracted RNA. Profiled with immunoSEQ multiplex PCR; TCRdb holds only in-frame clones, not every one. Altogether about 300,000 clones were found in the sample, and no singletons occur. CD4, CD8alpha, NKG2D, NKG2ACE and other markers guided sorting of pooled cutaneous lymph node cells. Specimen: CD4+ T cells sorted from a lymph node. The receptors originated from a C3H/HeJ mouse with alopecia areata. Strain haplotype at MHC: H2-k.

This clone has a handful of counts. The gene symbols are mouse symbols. CDR3 protein: CASRRGQGLGGSSAETLYF. CDR3 DNA, as far as it was read: TGTGCCAGCAGAAGGGGACAGGGACTGGGGGGCTCTAGTGCAGAA. This chain uses TRBV19 with TRBJ2-3; TRBD2 aligns across 12 bases. The read terminates 4 residues ahead of where the CDR3 ends, so the germline J gene completes it. Losses at the gene ends were 5 bases for V and 0 bases for J; bases not matched to a gene: 13. This CDR3 comprises 19 residues. Germline CDR1 and CDR2: FNHDT and SITEND (reference sequence).

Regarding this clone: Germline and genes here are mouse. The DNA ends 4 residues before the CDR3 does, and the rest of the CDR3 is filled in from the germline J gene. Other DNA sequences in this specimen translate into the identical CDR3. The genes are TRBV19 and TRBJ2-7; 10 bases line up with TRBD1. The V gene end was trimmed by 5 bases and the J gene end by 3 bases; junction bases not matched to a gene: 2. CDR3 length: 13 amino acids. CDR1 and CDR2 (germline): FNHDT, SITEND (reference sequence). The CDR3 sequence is CASRRTGGYEQYF. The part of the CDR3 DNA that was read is TGTGCCAGCAGGCGGACAGGGGGCTAT.

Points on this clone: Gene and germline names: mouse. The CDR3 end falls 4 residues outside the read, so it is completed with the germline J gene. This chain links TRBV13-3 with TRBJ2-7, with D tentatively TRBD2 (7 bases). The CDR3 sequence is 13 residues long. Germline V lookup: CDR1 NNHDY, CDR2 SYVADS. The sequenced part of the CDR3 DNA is TGTGCCAGCAGTGATGGGGGGGCGCAT. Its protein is CASSDGGAH. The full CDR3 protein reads CASSDGGAHEQYF.

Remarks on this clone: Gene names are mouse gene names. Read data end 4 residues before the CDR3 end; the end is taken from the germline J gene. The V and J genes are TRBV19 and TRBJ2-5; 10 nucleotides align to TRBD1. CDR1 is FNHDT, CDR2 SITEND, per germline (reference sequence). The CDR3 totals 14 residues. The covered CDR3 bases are TGTGCCAGCAGCGACAGGGGGCAAGAAGAC. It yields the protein CASSDRGQED. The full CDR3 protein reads CASSDRGQEDTQYF.

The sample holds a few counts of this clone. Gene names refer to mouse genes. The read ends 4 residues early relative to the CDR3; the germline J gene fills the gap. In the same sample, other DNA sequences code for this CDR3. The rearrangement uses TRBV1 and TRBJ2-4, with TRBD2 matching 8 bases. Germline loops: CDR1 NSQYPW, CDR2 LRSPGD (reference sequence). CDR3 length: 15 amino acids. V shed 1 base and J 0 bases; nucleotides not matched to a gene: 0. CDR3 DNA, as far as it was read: TGCACCTGCAGTGCAGGGGGGGGCAGTCAAAAC. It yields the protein CTCSAGGGSQN. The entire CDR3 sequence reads CTCSAGGGSQNTLYF.

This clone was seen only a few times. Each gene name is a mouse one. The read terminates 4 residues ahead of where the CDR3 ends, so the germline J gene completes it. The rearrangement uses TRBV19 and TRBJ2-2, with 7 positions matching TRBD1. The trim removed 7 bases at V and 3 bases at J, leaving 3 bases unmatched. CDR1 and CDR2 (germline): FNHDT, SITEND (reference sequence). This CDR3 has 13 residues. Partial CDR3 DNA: TGTGCCAGCGTCGGGACAGACACCGGG. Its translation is CASVGTDTG. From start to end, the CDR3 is CASVGTDTGQLYF.

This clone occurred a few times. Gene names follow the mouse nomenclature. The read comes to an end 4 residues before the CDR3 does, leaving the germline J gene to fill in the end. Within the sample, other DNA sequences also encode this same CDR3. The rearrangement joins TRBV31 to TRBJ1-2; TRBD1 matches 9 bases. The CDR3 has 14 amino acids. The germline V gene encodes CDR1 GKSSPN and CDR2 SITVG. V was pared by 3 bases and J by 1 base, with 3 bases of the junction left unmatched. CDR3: CAWRPGQGNSDYTF. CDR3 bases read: TGTGCCTGGAGGCCGGGACAGGGAAACTCC.

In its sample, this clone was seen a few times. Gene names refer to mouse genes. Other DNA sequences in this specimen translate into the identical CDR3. The covered CDR3 bases are TGTGCCAGCGGGGACTGGGGGGGGAACTATGCT. Protein sequence: CASGDWGGNYA. The full CDR3 is CASGDWGGNYAEQFF. This chain joins TRBV13-2 and TRBJ2-1; 12 bases match TRBD2. The read gets to within 4 residues of the CDR3 end, and the germline J gene fills in the rest. Trimming took 5 bases from V and 1 from J; bases not matched to a gene: 1. The CDR3 runs to 15 residues. Germline V gene data show CDR1 as NNHNN and CDR2 as SYGAGS (reference sequence).

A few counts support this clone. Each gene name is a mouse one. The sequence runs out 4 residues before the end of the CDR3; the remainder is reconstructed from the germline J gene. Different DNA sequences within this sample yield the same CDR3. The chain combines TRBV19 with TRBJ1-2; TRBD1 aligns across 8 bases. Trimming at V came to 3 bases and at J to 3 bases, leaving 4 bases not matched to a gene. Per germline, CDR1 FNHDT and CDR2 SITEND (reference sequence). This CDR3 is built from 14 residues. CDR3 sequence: CASSTQGADSDYTF. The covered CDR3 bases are TGTGCCAGCAGTACCCAGGGGGCTGACTCC.

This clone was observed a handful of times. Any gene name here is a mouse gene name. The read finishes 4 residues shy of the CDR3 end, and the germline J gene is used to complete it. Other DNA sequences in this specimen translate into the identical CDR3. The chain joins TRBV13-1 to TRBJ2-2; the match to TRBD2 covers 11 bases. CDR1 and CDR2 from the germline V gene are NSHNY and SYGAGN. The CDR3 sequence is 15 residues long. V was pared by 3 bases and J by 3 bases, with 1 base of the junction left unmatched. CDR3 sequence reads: CASSGLGGDTGQLYF. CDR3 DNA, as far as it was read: TGTGCCAGCAGTGGACTGGGGGGGGACACCGGG.

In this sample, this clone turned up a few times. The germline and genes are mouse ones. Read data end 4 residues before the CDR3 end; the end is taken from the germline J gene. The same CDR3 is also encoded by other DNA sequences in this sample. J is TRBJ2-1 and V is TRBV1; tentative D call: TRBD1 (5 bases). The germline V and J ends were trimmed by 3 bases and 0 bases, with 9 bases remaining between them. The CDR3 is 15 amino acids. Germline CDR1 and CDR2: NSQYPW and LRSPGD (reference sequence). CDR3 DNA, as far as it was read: TGCACCTGCAGTGCCGAGAGGGGTAACTATGCT. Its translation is CTCSAERGNYA. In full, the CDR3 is CTCSAERGNYAEQFF.

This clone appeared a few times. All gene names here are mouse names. CDR3 bases read: TGTGCTAGCGCGGACAGGGGGAATTCGCCC. Residues: CASADRGNSP. The entire CDR3 reads CASADRGNSPLYF. This chain joins TRBV17 and TRBJ1-6; 10 nucleotides line up with TRBD1. The missing CDR3 end, 3 residues past where the read stops, is filled in from the germline J gene. TRBJ1-6 is annotated as an ORF whose role is uncertain. This CDR3 contains 13 residues. V lost 8 bases, J lost 7 bases, and 2 bases stayed unmatched. Germline assignment: CDR1 MNHDT and CDR2 YYDKIL.

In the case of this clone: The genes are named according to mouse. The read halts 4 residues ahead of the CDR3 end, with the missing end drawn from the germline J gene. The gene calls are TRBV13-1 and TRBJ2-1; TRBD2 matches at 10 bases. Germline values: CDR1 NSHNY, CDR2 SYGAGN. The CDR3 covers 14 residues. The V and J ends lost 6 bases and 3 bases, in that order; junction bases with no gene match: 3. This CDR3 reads CASNRLGGYAEQFF. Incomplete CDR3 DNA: TGTGCCAGCAACCGACTGGGGGGCTATGCT.

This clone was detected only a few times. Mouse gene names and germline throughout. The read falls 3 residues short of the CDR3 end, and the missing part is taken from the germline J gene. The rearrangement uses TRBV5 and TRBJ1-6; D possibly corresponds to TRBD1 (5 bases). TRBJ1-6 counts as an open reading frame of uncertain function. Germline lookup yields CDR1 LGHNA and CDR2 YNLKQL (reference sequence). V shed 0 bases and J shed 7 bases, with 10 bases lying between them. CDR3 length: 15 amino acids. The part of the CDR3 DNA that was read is TGTGCCAGCAGCCAAGATGCGAGACAGAATTCGCCC. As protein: CASSQDARQNSP. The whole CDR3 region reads CASSQDARQNSPLYF.

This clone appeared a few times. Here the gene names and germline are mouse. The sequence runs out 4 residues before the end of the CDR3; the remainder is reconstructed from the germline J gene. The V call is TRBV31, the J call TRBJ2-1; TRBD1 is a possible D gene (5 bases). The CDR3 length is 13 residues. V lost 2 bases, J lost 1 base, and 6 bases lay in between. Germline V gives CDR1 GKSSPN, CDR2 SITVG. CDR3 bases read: TGTGCCTGGAGTTACAGGAACTATGCT. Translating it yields CAWSYRNYA. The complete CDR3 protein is CAWSYRNYAEQFF.

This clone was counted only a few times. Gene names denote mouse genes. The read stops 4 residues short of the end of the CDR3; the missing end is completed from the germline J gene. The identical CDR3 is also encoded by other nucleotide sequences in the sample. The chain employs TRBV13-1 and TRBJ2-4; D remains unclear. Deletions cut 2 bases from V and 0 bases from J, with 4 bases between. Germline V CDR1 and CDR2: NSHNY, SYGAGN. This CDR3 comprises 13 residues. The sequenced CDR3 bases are TGTGCCAGCAGTGACACTAGTCAAAAC. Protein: CASSDTSQN. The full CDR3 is CASSDTSQNTLYF.

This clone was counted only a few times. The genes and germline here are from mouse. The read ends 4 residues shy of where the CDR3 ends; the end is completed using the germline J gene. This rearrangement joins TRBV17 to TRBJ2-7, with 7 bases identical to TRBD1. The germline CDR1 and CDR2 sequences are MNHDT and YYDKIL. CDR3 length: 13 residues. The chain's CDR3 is CASSRGDRYEQYF. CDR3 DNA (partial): TGTGCTAGCAGTAGAGGGGACAGATAT.

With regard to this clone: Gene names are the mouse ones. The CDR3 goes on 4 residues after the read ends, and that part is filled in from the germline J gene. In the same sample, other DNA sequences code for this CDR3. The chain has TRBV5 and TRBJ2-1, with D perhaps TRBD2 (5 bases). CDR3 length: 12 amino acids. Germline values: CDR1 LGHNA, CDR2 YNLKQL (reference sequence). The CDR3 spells CASSQVGAEQFF. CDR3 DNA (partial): TGTGCCAGCAGCCAAGTGGGGGCT.

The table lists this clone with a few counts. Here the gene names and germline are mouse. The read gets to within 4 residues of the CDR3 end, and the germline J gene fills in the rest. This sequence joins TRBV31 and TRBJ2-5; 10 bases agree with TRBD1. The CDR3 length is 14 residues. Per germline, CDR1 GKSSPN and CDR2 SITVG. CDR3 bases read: TGTGCCTGGAGCCCCGGGACAGGGGACGAC. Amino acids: CAWSPGTGDD. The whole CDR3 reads CAWSPGTGDDTQYF.